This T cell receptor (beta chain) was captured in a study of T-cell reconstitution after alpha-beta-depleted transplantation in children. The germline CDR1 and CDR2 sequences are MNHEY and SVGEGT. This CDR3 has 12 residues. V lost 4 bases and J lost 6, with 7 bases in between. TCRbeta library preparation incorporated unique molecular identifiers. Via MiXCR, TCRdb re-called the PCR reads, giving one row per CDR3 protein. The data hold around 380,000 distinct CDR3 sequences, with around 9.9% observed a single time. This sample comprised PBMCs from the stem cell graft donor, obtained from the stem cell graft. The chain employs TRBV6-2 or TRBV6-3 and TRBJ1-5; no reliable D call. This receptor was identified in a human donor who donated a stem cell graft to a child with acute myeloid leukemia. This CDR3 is CASSSVSQPQHF. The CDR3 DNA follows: TGTGCCAGCAGTTCTGTCTCTCAGCCCCAGCATTTT.